The clone carrying this T cell receptor beta chain was recorded a few times. This CDR3 is built from 12 residues. CDR1 and CDR2 (germline): SGHRS, YFSETQ. Trimming left V 6 bases short and J 2 bases short, with 8 bases between. These data originate in a study of CD8 T cells in ankylosing spondylitis. TCRdb independently ran MiXCR on the 5' RACE reads; one entry per CDR3 protein. The sample yields around 250,000 distinct CDR3 sequences, 15% to 20% seen once. The chain uses TRBV5-1 and TRBJ1-1, with unresolved D. The TCR comes from a male donor with ankylosing spondylitis or in good health (not recorded which). Sequenced sample: blood, either unsorted or a sorted T cell fraction (not recorded which). In DNA form, the CDR3 reads TGCGCCAGCACCCTAGGAAACACTGAAGCTTTCTTT. Residues: CASTLGNTEAFF.